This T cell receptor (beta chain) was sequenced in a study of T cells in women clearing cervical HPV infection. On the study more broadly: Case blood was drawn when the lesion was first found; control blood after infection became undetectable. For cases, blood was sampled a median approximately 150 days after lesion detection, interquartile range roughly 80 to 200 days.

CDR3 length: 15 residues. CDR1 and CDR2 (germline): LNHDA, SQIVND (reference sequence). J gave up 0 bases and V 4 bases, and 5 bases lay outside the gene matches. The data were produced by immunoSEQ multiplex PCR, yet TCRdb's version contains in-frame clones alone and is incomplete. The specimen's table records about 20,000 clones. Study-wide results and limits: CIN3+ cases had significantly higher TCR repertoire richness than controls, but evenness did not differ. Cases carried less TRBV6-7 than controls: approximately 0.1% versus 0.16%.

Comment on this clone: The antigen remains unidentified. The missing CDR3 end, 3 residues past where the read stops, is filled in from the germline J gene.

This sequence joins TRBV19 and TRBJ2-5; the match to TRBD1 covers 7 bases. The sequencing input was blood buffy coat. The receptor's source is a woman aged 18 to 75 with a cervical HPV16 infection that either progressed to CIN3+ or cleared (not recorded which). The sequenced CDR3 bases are TGTGCCAGTAGTACTAGCAGGGGGAACCAAGAGACC. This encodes CASSTSRGNQET. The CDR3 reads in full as CASSTSRGNQETQYF.